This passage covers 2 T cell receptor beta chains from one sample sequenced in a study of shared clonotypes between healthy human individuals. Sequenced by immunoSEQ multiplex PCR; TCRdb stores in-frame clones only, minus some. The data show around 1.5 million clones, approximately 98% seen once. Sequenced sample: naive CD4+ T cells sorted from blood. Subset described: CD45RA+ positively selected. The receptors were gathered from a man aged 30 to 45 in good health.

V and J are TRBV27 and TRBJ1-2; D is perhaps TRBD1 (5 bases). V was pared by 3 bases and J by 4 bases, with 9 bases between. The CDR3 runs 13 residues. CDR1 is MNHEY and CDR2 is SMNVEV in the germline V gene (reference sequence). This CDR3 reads CASSFGQGYGYTF. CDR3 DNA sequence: TGTGCCAGCAGTTTTGGGCAGGGCTATGGCTACACCTTC.

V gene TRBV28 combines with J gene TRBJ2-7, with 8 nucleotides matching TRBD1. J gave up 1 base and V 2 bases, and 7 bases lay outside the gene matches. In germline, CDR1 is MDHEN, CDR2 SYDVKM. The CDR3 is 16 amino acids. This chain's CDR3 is CASSLPGQGTSYEQYF. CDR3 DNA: TGTGCCAGCAGTTTACCAGGACAGGGAACTTCCTACGAGCAGTACTTC.